Reported below is one T cell receptor (beta chain). It has no known antigen specificity. Per-base qualities were not stored, and no clone one base away is much larger. This specimen belongs to a study of blood T cell repertoires in COVID-19 (dated by TCRdb to about 2020). Looking at the study overall: Collaborator samples came from the United States, Italy and Spain and covered acute and convalescent phases of COVID-19. The samples were drawn from two sources: the first 160 participants of the ongoing ImmuneRACE study, and fewer than 1,500 subjects contributed by 6 global collaborators. Nearly every sample came with metadata listing a de-identified subject ID, COVID-19 status, age in years and sex. Subjects who had been exposed to COVID-19, were actively infected with it, or had recovered from it provided the deeply sampled blood TCRbeta repertoires that made up the dataset. Where available, HLA class I and class II types were obtained from metadata supplied by the sample provider rather than from assay-based typing. The material from the prospective study consisted of cDNA or gDNA derived from T cells, B-cell-depleted T cells, or PBMCs. A freely available public database, intended as a resource for researchers studying the immune response to SARS-CoV-2, is where the repertoires were released.

The collaborating institutions used their own protocols to collect whole blood in K2EDTA tubes. For TCRbeta analysis, collaborators shipped samples as frozen whole blood, isolated PBMCs, or DNA extracted from either of those sample types. CDR1 and CDR2 are drawn from the germline V gene (reference sequence): LNHDA, SQIVND. Cut back by 5 bases and 1 base, the V and J ends lie 8 bases apart. The CDR3 sequence holds 13 residues, the cysteine and phenylalanine included. Just the 39-base CDR3 DNA is kept, in frame starting at base 1. Points the paper makes about the study in general: How much clinical and demographic metadata was included differed by source and by participant, and the metadata was provided uncurated.

TCRbeta CDR3 regions were amplified from genomic DNA by means of the immunoSEQ Assay, a bias-controlled multiplex PCR. Per the original workflow: The number of nucleated cells in each sample was estimated by amplification of reference gene primers within the assay. To quantify the absolute abundance of each unique TCRbeta CDR3 rearrangement, sequence reads were collapsed and filtered. For each sample, productive Simpson clonality was calculated as the square root of Simpson's diversity index over productive rearrangements. TCRdb carries this immuneACCESS record with in-frame sequences only. Its versions omit some clonotypes, under half of them owing to an unresolved V gene in the studies checked, with the rest unexplained. The V and J calls and clone size are taken from that table; D and trimming were inferred from the DNA. The sample profile shows about 34,000 clones; 90% of them were found once. The ten top clones hold around 20% of the sample.

Recombination linked TRBV19 to TRBJ1-1; no D gene call is confident. The sample was peripheral blood. This receptor was obtained from a man older than 75 with acute or convalescent COVID-19. The CDR3 region: CASSPYPNTEAFF. The DNA is as follows: TGTGCCAGTAGTCCCTATCCGAACACTGAAGCTTTCTTT.